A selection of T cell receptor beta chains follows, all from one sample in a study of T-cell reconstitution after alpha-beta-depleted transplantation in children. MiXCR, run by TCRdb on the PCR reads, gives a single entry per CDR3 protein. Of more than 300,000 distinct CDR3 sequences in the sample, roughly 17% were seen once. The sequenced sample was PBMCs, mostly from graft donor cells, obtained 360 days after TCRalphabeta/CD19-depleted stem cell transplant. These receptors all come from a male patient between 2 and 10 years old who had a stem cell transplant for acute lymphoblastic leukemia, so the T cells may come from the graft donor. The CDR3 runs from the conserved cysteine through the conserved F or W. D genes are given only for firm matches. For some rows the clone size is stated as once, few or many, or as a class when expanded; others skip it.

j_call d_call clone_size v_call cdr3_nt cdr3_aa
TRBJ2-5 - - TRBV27 TGTGCCAGCAGTTTATACCCCCTCGGGGAGACCCAGTACTTC CASSLYPLGETQYF
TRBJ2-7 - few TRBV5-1 TGCGCCAGCAGCTTAAAAGGTTTAGGCTCCTACGAGCAGTACTTC CASSLKGLGSYEQYF
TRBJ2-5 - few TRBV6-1 TGTGCCATATCTGCGCGGGGAAGGGGGACCCAGTACTTC CAISARGRGTQYF
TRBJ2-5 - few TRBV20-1 TGCAGTGCTAGCCTTGTGGTAGCAAAAGAGACCCAGTACTTC CSASLVVAKETQYF
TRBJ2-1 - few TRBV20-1 TGCAGTGCTACGGACGAACCGGAGCAGTTCTTC CSATDEPEQFF
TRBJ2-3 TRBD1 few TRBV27 TGTGCCAGCAGCAACAGGGGGTGGGGGCAGTATTTT CASSNRGWGQYF
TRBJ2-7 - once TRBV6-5 TGTGCCAGCAGTTACTCGCGCGAGGGTTTAACGAGCATCTACTTC CASSYSREGLTSIYF
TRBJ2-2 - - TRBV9 TGTGCCAGCAGCGGGGACTTTTACACCGGGGAGCTGTTTTTT CASSGDFYTGELFF
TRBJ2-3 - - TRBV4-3 TGCGCCAGCAGCCAAGAGGGGGGTGGTGTCACAGATACGCAGTATTTT CASSQEGGGVTDTQYF
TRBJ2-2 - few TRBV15 TGTGCCACCAGCAGAGTAAGCGGGCTAGACACCGGGGAGCTGTTTTTT CATSRVSGLDTGELFF
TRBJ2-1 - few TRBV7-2 TGTGCCAGCAGCCCCACTGGCTTTGAGGATTTGAATGAGCAGTTCTTC CASSPTGFEDLNEQFF
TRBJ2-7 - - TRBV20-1 TGCAGTGCTAGCAGCGTTCCTGGATCCTACGAGCAGTACTTC CSASSVPGSYEQYF